The 8 T cell receptor beta chains below all came from one sample that was sequenced in a study of cytomegalovirus exposure and HLA in healthy donors. The table came from immunoSEQ multiplex PCR; TCRdb's copy has only in-frame clones and leaves some out. The table shows about 43,000 clones, with approximately 90% occurring only once. Sequenced input: PBMCs. Receptors originate from a man aged 18 to 29 in good health and CMV-seronegative.

Note on this clone: Its ends do not fully match the called genes, so a read error is possible. The V gene is TRBV19, the J gene TRBJ1-4; no firm D call. CDR1 and CDR2 (germline): LNHDA, SQIVND (reference sequence). The CDR3 is 14 amino acids. DNA of the CDR3: TGTGCCAGTGGTATAAGTCCTAGAGGTGAAAAACTGTTTTTT. Amino acid sequence: CASGISPRGEKLFF.

The J gene is TRBJ2-7, the V gene TRBV12-1; no DNA check was done on the table's D call, TRBD1. TRBV12-1 represents a pseudogene. This CDR3 is built from 16 residues. CDR3 DNA: TGTGCCAGCAGCTTTGAACGGGGGACAGGGTCCTACGAGCAGTACTTC. This gives the protein CASSFERGTGSYEQYF.

The chain combines TRBV6-5 with TRBJ2-3; D is possibly TRBD1 (5 bases). V lost 0 bases, J lost 1 base, and 11 bases lay in between. The CDR3 length is 16 residues. CDR1 MNHEY and CDR2 SVGAGI come from the germline V gene. The CDR3 region has the DNA TGTGCCAGCAGTTACTCTCCGAGCAGGGGCACAGATACGCAGTATTTT. Its translation: CASSYSPSRGTDTQYF.

The chain recombines TRBV5-8 with TRBJ1-1; 7 bases align to TRBD1. The germline CDR1 and CDR2 sequences are SGHTS and YDEGEE. The CDR3 spans 12 residues. Germline trimming cut 9 bases from V and 11 bases from J; bases unmatched to any gene: 13. CDR3 bases: TGTGCCACTTACAGGGGATTTGTAGGGGCTTTCTTT. Amino acids: CATYRGFVGAFF.

CDR3 amino acids: CASSLGLAGGKYEQYF. CDR3 coding DNA: TGCGCCAGCAGCTTAGGACTAGCGGGAGGGAAGTACGAGCAGTACTTC. The chain carries TRBV5-1 and TRBJ2-7; 15 nucleotides agree with TRBD2. Trimming at V came to 2 bases and at J to 4 bases, leaving 4 bases not matched to a gene. In germline, CDR1 is SGHRS, CDR2 YFSETQ. CDR3 length: 16 residues. Complete variable domain (other parts from reference TRBV5-1 and TRBJ2-7): KAGVTQTPRYLIKTRGQQVTLSCSPISGHRSVSWYQQTPGQGLQFLFEYFSETQRNKGNFPGRFSGRQFSNSRSEMNVSTLELGDSALYLCASSLGLAGGKYEQYFGPGTRLTVT.

The J gene is TRBJ1-2, the V gene TRBV7-9; D ambiguous. The V end was cut by 5 bases, the J end by 6 bases, with 13 bases between. The CDR3 runs 13 residues. Per the germline V gene, CDR1 is SEHNR and CDR2 is FQNEAQ (reference sequence). The CDR3 reads CASSPSTEHGYTF. DNA of the CDR3: TGTGCCAGCAGCCCGTCAACAGAGCATGGCTACACCTTC. Combining the CDR3 with reference TRBV7-9 and TRBJ1-2 gives the whole variable domain DTGVSQNPRHKITKRGQNVTFRCDPISEHNRLYWYRQTLGQGPEFLTYFQNEAQLEKSRLLSDRFSAERPKGSFSTLEIQRTEQGDSAMYLCASSPSTEHGYTFGSGTRLTVV.

J is TRBJ2-1 and V is TRBV19; 8 bases line up with TRBD1. V lost 3 bases, J lost 7 bases, and 8 bases stayed unmatched. Germline CDR1 reads LNHDA; CDR2 reads SQIVND (reference sequence). The CDR3 is 15 amino acids. The CDR3, as DNA: TGTGCCAGTAGTATTGGCAGGGGGCTAAGTAATGAGCAGTTCTTC. Translated, it gives CASSIGRGLSNEQFF. The full variable domain, completed using reference TRBV19 and TRBJ2-1, is DGGITQSPKYLFRKEGQNVTLSCEQNLNHDAMYWYRQDPGQGLRLIYYSQIVNDFQKGDIAEGYSVSREKKESFPLTVTSAQKNPTAFYLCASSIGRGLSNEQFFGPGTRLTVL.

The V and J genes are TRBV7-2 and TRBJ1-2, with D perhaps matching TRBD1 (6 bases). The germline V gene has CDR1 SGHTA and CDR2 FQGNSA. The CDR3 has 16 residues. V lost 1 base and J 8 bases, leaving 20 bases between the germline ends. The chain's CDR3 is CASSLVGAAGVRGYTF. DNA for the CDR3: TGTGCCAGCAGCTTAGTAGGGGCGGCAGGGGTGAGAGGCTACACCTTC.